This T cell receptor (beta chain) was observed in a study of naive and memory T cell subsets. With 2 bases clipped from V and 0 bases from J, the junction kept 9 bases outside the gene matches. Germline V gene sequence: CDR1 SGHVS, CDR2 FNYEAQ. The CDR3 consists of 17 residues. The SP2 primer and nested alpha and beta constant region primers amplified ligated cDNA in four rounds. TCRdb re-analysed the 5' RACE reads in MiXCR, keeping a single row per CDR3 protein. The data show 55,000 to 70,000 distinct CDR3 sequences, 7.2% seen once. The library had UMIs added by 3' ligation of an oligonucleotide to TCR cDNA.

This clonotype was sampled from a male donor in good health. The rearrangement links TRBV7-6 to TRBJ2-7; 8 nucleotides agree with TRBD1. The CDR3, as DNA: TGTGCCAGCAGCTTAAGCGGACAGGGTTTGGGCTCCTACGAGCAGTACTTC. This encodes CASSLSGQGLGSYEQYF.